This T cell receptor beta chain was observed in a study of technical replicates of blood from a few donors. After removal of 5 bases from V and 5 bases from J, the junction contained 3 bases not matched to a gene. CDR3 length: 14 residues. The germline V gene has CDR1 SGDLS and CDR2 YYNGEE. Method: immunoSEQ multiplex PCR; TCRdb's copy keeps in-frame clones and lacks some. The data contain 65,000 to 90,000 clones, about 91% of them singletons. This sequence was found in a human donor in good health. Sequencing was performed on T cells isolated from PBMCs. The rearrangement links TRBV9 to TRBJ2-2, with 10 bases fitting TRBD1. CDR3 DNA sequence: TGTGCCAGCAGGAGGACAGGGGGGACCGGGGAGCTGTTTTTT. Residues: CASRRTGGTGELFF.